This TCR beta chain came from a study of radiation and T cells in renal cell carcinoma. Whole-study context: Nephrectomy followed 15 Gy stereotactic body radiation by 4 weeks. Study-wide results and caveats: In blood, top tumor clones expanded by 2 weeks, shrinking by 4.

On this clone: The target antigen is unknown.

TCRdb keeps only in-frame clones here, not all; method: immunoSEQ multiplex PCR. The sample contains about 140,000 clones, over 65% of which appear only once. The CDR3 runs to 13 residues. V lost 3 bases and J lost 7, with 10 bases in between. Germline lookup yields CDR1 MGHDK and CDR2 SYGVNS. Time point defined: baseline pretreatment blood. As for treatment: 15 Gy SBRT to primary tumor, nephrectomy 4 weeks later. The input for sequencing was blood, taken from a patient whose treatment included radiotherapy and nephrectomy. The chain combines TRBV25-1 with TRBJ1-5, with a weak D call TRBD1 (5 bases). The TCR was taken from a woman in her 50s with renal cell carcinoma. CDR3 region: CASSDAGTQPQHF. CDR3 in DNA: TGTGCCAGCAGTGATGCAGGGACCCAGCCCCAGCATTTT.